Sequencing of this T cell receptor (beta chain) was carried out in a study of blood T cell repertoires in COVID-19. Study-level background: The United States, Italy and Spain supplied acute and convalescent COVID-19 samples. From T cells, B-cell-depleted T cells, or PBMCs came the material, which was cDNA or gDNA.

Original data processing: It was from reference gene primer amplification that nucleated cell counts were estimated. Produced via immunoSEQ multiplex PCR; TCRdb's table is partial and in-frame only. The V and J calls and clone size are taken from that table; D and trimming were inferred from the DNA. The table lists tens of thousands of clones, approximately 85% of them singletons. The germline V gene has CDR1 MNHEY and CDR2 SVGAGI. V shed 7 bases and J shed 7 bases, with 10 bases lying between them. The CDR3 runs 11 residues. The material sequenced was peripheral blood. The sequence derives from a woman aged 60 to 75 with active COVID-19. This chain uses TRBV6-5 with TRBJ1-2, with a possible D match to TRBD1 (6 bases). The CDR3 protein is CASTRGGGYTF. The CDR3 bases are TGTGCCAGCACCAGGGGCGGTGGCTACACCTTC.